These 29 T cell receptor beta chains were all obtained from the same sample, sequenced in a study of cytomegalovirus exposure and HLA in healthy donors. In the PCR, 60 Vbeta and 13 Jbeta primers were used. Assay: immunoSEQ multiplex PCR; the TCRdb copy retains only in-frame clones and omits some. This sample yields some 200,000 clones, of which 80% to 85% are seen a single time; 2.7% belongs to the top ten. What was sequenced was PBMCs. These receptor sequences come from a woman between 40 and 55 years old in good health and CMV-seronegative.

Remarks on this clone: The sample contains more than one DNA sequence encoding this CDR3. This chain connects TRBV29-1 to TRBJ1-2, with D tentatively TRBD1 (5 bases). Per the germline V gene, CDR1 is SQVTM and CDR2 is ANQGSEA. Trimming removed 8 bases at V and 4 bases at J, with 17 bases between. The CDR3 length is 13 residues. CDR3 loop: CSTRTGEGYGYTF. Here the CDR3 DNA reads TGCAGCACTCGGACGGGGGAGGGCTATGGCTACACCTTC. The whole variable domain, remainder taken from reference TRBV29-1 and TRBJ1-2, is SAVISQKPSRDICQRGTSLTIQCQVDSQVTMMFWYRQQPGQSLTLIATANQGSEATYESGFVIDKFPISRPNLTFSTLTVSNMSPEDSSIYLCSTRTGEGYGYTFGSGTRLTVV.

The chain recombines TRBV7-2 with TRBJ2-1; 14 bases are a match to TRBD2. The CDR3 spans 15 residues. Trimming removed 2 bases from V and 10 bases from J; junction bases left unmatched: 4. Germline V gives CDR1 SGHTA, CDR2 FQGNSA. The CDR3 region is CASSLQGLAGVEQFF. Here the CDR3 DNA reads TGTGCCAGCAGCTTACAGGGACTAGCGGGAGTCGAGCAGTTCTTC.

V and J are TRBV29-1 and TRBJ2-7; the match to TRBD1 covers 9 bases. CDR3 length equals 12 residues. Trimming removed 4 bases from V and 4 bases from J; junction bases left unmatched: 2. Germline CDR1 and CDR2: SQVTM and ANQGSEA. This chain's CDR3 is CSVGQGDYEQYF. The CDR3 region has the DNA TGCAGCGTTGGACAGGGGGATTACGAGCAGTACTTC.

The genes are TRBV27 and TRBJ2-1, with a weak D call TRBD2 (6 bases). V was clipped by 6 bases and J by 10 bases, with 19 bases between them. The CDR3 is 14 amino acids. CDR1 and CDR2 (germline): MNHEY, SMNVEV (reference sequence). The CDR3 loop reads CASRPNPGLQEQFF. The CDR3 DNA sequence: TGTGCCAGCAGACCAAATCCGGGACTCCAAGAGCAGTTCTTC.

This clone was seen once. The V gene is TRBV7-9, the J gene TRBJ2-1; TRBD2 aligns across 10 bases. V dropped 6 bases and J dropped 1; count of bases not matched to a gene: 9. Germline V lookup: CDR1 SEHNR, CDR2 FQNEAQ (reference sequence). The CDR3 covers 17 residues. CDR3 coding DNA: TGTGCCAGCAGAACTCTAGCGGGAGAGTTTTCCTACAATGAGCAGTTCTTC. Encoded protein: CASRTLAGEFSYNEQFF. Variable domain in full (rest from reference TRBV7-9 and TRBJ2-1): DTGVSQNPRHKITKRGQNVTFRCDPISEHNRLYWYRQTLGQGPEFLTYFQNEAQLEKSRLLSDRFSAERPKGSFSTLEIQRTEQGDSAMYLCASRTLAGEFSYNEQFFGPGTRLTVL.

This clone has a single count. The V and J genes are TRBV19 and TRBJ2-7; 8 nucleotides match TRBD1. There are 13 residues in the CDR3. Germline V gene lookup returns CDR1 LNHDA and CDR2 SQIVND (reference sequence). V shed 6 bases and J 6 bases; nucleotides not matched to a gene: 7. The chain's CDR3 is CASSHRTGLEQYF. CDR3 sequence (DNA): TGTGCCAGTAGCCACCGGACAGGGCTCGAGCAGTACTTC. Full variable domain (rest looked up from reference TRBV19 and TRBJ2-7): DGGITQSPKYLFRKEGQNVTLSCEQNLNHDAMYWYRQDPGQGLRLIYYSQIVNDFQKGDIAEGYSVSREKKESFPLTVTSAQKNPTAFYLCASSHRTGLEQYFGPGTRLTVT.

The V and J genes are TRBV6-1 and TRBJ1-1; TRBD1 matches 8 bases. CDR1 MNHNS and CDR2 SASEGT come from the germline V gene. The CDR3 is made up of 15 amino acids. The V gene end was trimmed by 5 bases and the J gene end by 6 bases; junction bases not matched to a gene: 11. As DNA, the CDR3 is TGTGCCAGCAGTCCCAGGACAGGGAGTAGTGCTGAAGCTTTCTTT. Protein sequence: CASSPRTGSSAEAFF.

This chain joins TRBV4-1 and TRBJ1-2; unclear D gene. The CDR3 is 19 residues long. The ends were cut back, 0 bases at V and 4 bases at J, with 24 bases in the middle. Germline CDR1 and CDR2: MGHRA and YSYEKL. CDR3 in amino acids: CASSQDNNWRVSRLYGYTF. The CDR3 region has the DNA TGCGCCAGCAGCCAAGATAACAACTGGAGGGTGTCGCGGCTCTATGGCTACACCTTC.

The CDR3 reads CASAIFGGQPQHF. The CDR3 DNA reads TGCGCCAGCGCTATCTTCGGCGGTCAGCCCCAGCATTTT. The chain uses TRBV5-1 and TRBJ1-5, with D hard to call. Germline V lookup: CDR1 SGHRS, CDR2 YFSETQ. The CDR3 runs to 13 residues. The V end was cut by 7 bases, the J end by 6 bases, with 14 bases between.

The chain carries TRBV5-1 and TRBJ1-1, with no clear D. CDR3 length: 15 amino acids. Germline V gene sequence: CDR1 SGHRS, CDR2 YFSETQ. V was clipped by 4 bases and J by 4 bases, with 17 bases between them. The CDR3 is CASSPEGRVGTEAFF. Here the CDR3 DNA reads TGCGCCAGCAGCCCGGAAGGGAGGGTGGGCACTGAAGCTTTCTTT.

The chain carries TRBV29-1 and TRBJ2-5, with 13 bases that match TRBD2. The CDR3 contains 15 residues. The J segment lost 4 bases and the V segment lost 7 bases, leaving 9 bases of the junction unmatched. Germline V gene lookup returns CDR1 SQVTM and CDR2 ANQGSEA. CDR3: CSAQGTSGKLETQYF. The CDR3 region has the DNA TGCAGCGCACAAGGGACTAGCGGGAAATTAGAGACCCAGTACTTC.

The chain recombines TRBV27 with TRBJ1-1; D is perhaps TRBD1 (6 bases). The CDR3 has 15 residues. Trimming cost V 0 bases and J 0 bases, with 8 bases left between them. The germline V gene has CDR1 MNHEY and CDR2 SMNVEV (reference sequence). In DNA, the CDR3 is TGTGCCAGCAGTTTATCCCAGGGGTTGAACACTGAAGCTTTCTTT. Amino acid sequence: CASSLSQGLNTEAFF.

The chain combines TRBV11-2 with TRBJ2-1, with 7 positions matching TRBD2. Trimming removed 6 bases from V and 3 bases from J; junction bases left unmatched: 8. This CDR3 is built from 15 residues. Germline CDR1 SGHAT, CDR2 FQNNGV. CDR3 loop: CASRRPAGIYNEQFF. CDR3 DNA sequence: TGTGCCAGCAGGCGGCCAGCGGGAATCTACAATGAGCAGTTCTTC.

V is TRBV27 and J is TRBJ1-5, with D tentatively TRBD1 (5 bases). Per the germline V gene, CDR1 is MNHEY and CDR2 is SMNVEV (reference sequence). The V end was cut by 4 bases, the J end by 6 bases, with 19 bases between. CDR3 length: 16 amino acids. The CDR3 DNA reads as TGTGCCAGCAGTTCCCTTGGGGGGGGGAGAGGTCAGCCCCAGCATTTT. Translating it yields CASSSLGGGRGQPQHF.

This clone was picked up a small number of times. This chain links TRBV6-6 with TRBJ2-2; D remains unclear. Looked up from germline, CDR1 is MNHNY and CDR2 is SVGAGI (reference sequence). CDR3 length: 12 amino acids. Trimming pared 5 bases from V and 8 bases from J, leaving 9 bases between. CDR3 nucleotide sequence: TGTGCCAGCAGTCCCAGGTTTGGGGAGCTGTTTTTT. This encodes CASSPRFGELFF.

The chain joins TRBV18 to TRBJ1-3, with TRBD1 matching 8 bases. Germline-derived CDR1 and CDR2 are KGHSH and LQKENI. The CDR3 has 14 amino acids. Unmatched junction bases numbered 4, after V lost 5 bases and J lost 4 bases. CDR3 DNA: TGTGCCAGCTCAAAGCAGGGGGCCGGAAACACCATATATTTT. It codes for CASSKQGAGNTIYF.

The chain couples TRBV7-2 to TRBJ1-2; D gene unclear. Trimming left V 2 bases short and J 8 bases short, with 9 bases between. In germline, CDR1 is SGHTA, CDR2 FQGNSA. This CDR3 region has 12 residues. CDR3 bases: TGTGCCAGCAGCTTAAATTCTCTCGGCTACACCTTC. Translated, it gives CASSLNSLGYTF.

The chain couples TRBV4-1 to TRBJ1-5; TRBD1 might be the D (5 bases). This CDR3 contains 15 residues. V lost 4 bases, J lost 6 bases, and 16 bases lay in between. Germline CDR1 is MGHRA and CDR2 is YSYEKL. The CDR3 reads CASSPFGGSGQPQHF. For the CDR3, the DNA is TGCGCCAGCAGCCCCTTCGGGGGTTCGGGTCAGCCCCAGCATTTT.

The chain combines TRBV10-3 with TRBJ2-1; TRBD2 matches 11 bases. Germline V gene sequence: CDR1 ENHRY, CDR2 SYGVKD. The V gene end was trimmed by 2 bases and the J gene end by 0 bases; junction bases not matched to a gene: 6. This CDR3 is 18 amino acids long. CDR3 sequence reads: CAISEISLAGDSYNEQFF. DNA for the CDR3: TGTGCCATCAGTGAGATATCACTAGCGGGAGACTCCTACAATGAGCAGTTCTTC.

The gene calls are TRBV4-1 and TRBJ2-2; no firm D call. V lost 0 bases and J 6 bases, leaving 8 bases between the germline ends. In germline, CDR1 is MGHRA, CDR2 YSYEKL. The CDR3 covers 14 residues. For the CDR3, the DNA is TGCGCCAGCAGCCAAGAATCGAGTCCCGGGGAGCTGTTTTTT. Its translation is CASSQESSPGELFF.

The chain recombines TRBV6-6 with TRBJ2-7; 10 bases map to TRBD1. Germline V gene lookup returns CDR1 MNHNY and CDR2 SVGAGI (reference sequence). Unmatched junction bases numbered 2, after V lost 1 base and J lost 2 bases. This CDR3 has 15 residues. In DNA, the CDR3 is TGTGCCAGCAGTTACTTAGACAGGGGGCCCTACGAGCAGTACTTC. Translating gives CASSYLDRGPYEQYF.

The V gene is TRBV15, the J gene TRBJ1-5; unclear D gene. Trimming left V 3 bases short and J 7 bases short, with 10 bases between. Germline V CDR1 and CDR2: LNHNV, YYDKDF (reference sequence). CDR3 length: 13 residues. CDR3 in DNA: TGTGCCACCAGCAGGGAGACTTGGCAGCCCCAGCATTTT. It is translated as CATSRETWQPQHF.

The chain links TRBV27 to TRBJ1-1; TRBD1 matches at 9 bases. CDR1 is MNHEY, CDR2 SMNVEV, per germline (reference sequence). CDR3 size: 17 residues. V lost 5 bases to trimming and J lost 6 bases; unmatched junction nucleotides: 16. The CDR3 nucleotides are TGTGCCAGCAGTCCACCGTTCCTACAGGGGGCGGGGCCTGAAGCTTTCTTT. Translation gives CASSPPFLQGAGPEAFF.

The chain uses TRBV28 and TRBJ1-1, with D perhaps matching TRBD1 (6 bases). This CDR3 is built from 12 residues. Trimming stripped 2 bases from V and 6 bases from J, with 7 bases between. Germline V gene sequence: CDR1 MDHEN, CDR2 SYDVKM. In DNA, the CDR3 is TGTGCCAGCAGTTTACCAGGGGCTGAAGCTTTCTTT. This codes for CASSLPGAEAFF.

The chain carries TRBV10-1 and TRBJ2-1; TRBD2 aligns across 7 bases. Trimming removed 5 bases from V and 6 bases from J; junction bases left unmatched: 7. This CDR3 comprises 14 residues. Germline V gene data show CDR1 as WNHNN and CDR2 as SYGVQD (reference sequence). The DNA of the CDR3 is TGCGCCAGCAGTCCTAGCGGAGGAAGCAATGAGCAGTTCTTC. Translating gives CASSPSGGSNEQFF.

The chain couples TRBV25-1 to TRBJ1-2; possible D gene TRBD1, 5 bases. V lost 0 bases and J lost 8, with 13 bases in between. CDR3 length equals 14 residues. From germline, CDR1 is MGHDK and CDR2 SYGVNS. The CDR3 DNA reads as TGTGCCAGCAGTGAATATACGGGACTACGCGGCTACACCTTC. It translates to CASSEYTGLRGYTF.

The V gene is TRBV13, the J gene TRBJ1-6, with a tentative D call TRBD1 (6 bases). Germline CDR1 PRHDT, CDR2 FYEKMQ (reference sequence). The CDR3 spans 16 residues. V gave up 0 bases and J gave up 7 bases, with 13 bases separating them. CDR3 DNA sequence: TGTGCCAGCAGCTTAGGGGGTGGCAGGGGCAATTCACCCCTCCACTTT. It codes for CASSLGGGRGNSPLHF. Complete variable domain (other parts from reference TRBV13 and TRBJ1-6): AAGVIQSPRHLIKEKRETATLKCYPIPRHDTVYWYQQGPGQDPQFLISFYEKMQSDKGSIPDRFSAQQFSDYHSELNMSSLELGDSALYFCASSLGGGRGNSPLHFGNGTRLTVT.

V usage is TRBV28 and J usage is TRBJ2-3; 11 nucleotides match TRBD2. This CDR3 is 16 amino acids long. V shed 3 bases, J shed 2 bases, and the junction held 4 bases outside the gene matches. Germline-derived CDR1 and CDR2 are MDHEN and SYDVKM. The CDR3 coding sequence is TGTGCCAGCAGTTTGGGTAGCGGGAGGGCCACAGATACGCAGTATTTT. It is translated as CASSLGSGRATDTQYF.

The V and J genes are TRBV7-2 and TRBJ2-3, with D tentatively TRBD1 (6 bases). With 1 base removed from V and 1 base from J, the gap between germline ends came to 12 bases. Germline CDR1 SGHTA, CDR2 FQGNSA. This CDR3 is built from 16 residues. CDR3 bases: TGTGCCAGCAGCTTAGGGTTTGCAGGGGGCACAGATACGCAGTATTTT. Translating it yields CASSLGFAGGTDTQYF. The complete variable domain, with remaining parts taken from reference TRBV7-2 and TRBJ2-3, reads GAGVSQSPSNKVTEKGKDVELRCDPISGHTALYWYRQSLGQGLEFLIYFQGNSAPDKSGLPSDRFSAERTGGSVSTLTIQRTQQEDSAVYLCASSLGFAGGTDTQYFGPGTRLTVL.